The 21 T cell receptor beta chains in this list originate from one sample, sequenced in a study of shared clonotypes between healthy human individuals. Assay used: immunoSEQ multiplex PCR; TCRdb lists only in-frame clones, some missing. The sample has about 2,100,000 clones, roughly 91% seen once; the top ten hold 1.5% to 2%. Naive CD8 cells, CD45RO-negative and positively selected for CCR7, excluded terminally differentiated effector memory CD45RA+ cells. The specimen sequenced was naive CD8+ T cells from PBMCs. The receptors stem from a man aged 18 to 29 in good health. Some clones in this sample may be carry-over from other donors' samples.

This clone was seen just once. The sample contains more than one DNA sequence encoding this CDR3. The chain combines TRBV27 with TRBJ2-7; D ambiguous. The V gene lost 4 bases and the J gene lost 5 bases, with 6 bases spanning the gap. This CDR3 is built from 11 residues. CDR1 is MNHEY and CDR2 is SMNVEV in the germline V gene (reference sequence). This CDR3 is CASSSVHEQYF. CDR3 bases: TGTGCCAGCAGTTCGGTTCACGAGCAGTACTTC.

The chain carries TRBV5-1 and TRBJ2-2; 7 nucleotides match TRBD2. Per germline, CDR1 SGHRS and CDR2 YFSETQ. The CDR3 totals 14 residues. V lost 4 bases and J lost 6; bases outside the gene matches: 6. The CDR3 is CASSLLGGAGELFF. For the CDR3, the DNA is TGCGCCAGCAGCCTCTTGGGAGGGGCCGGGGAGCTGTTTTTT.

This sequence joins TRBV28 and TRBJ2-1, with 12 bases that match TRBD2. Germline V CDR1 and CDR2: MDHEN, SYDVKM. The CDR3 covers 17 residues. V lost 4 bases, J lost 8 bases, and 12 bases stayed unmatched. Here the CDR3 reads CASSSQFGLAGGDEQFF. DNA of the CDR3: TGTGCCAGCAGTTCGCAATTTGGCCTAGCGGGAGGGGATGAGCAGTTCTTC.

V usage is TRBV27 and J usage is TRBJ2-7; TRBD2 aligns across 9 bases. V shed 0 bases, J shed 5 bases, and the junction held 2 bases outside the gene matches. The V gene's germline CDR1 is MNHEY and CDR2 SMNVEV (reference sequence). CDR3 size: 14 residues. The CDR3 nucleotides are TGTGCCAGCAGTTTATCGCGGGAGGGTGACGAGCAGTACTTC. Residues: CASSLSREGDEQYF.

This clone was recorded only once. The chain links TRBV28 to TRBJ1-1; 7 positions agree with TRBD1. CDR3 length: 17 amino acids. Germline V gene sequence: CDR1 MDHEN, CDR2 SYDVKM. J gave up 0 bases and V 5 bases, and 12 bases lay outside the gene matches. The CDR3 protein is CASSTTGTIPMNTEAFF. CDR3 nucleotide sequence: TGTGCCAGCAGTACGACAGGGACTATTCCCATGAACACTGAAGCTTTCTTT. Filled out from reference TRBV28 and TRBJ1-1, the complete variable domain reads DVKVTQSSRYLVKRTGEKVFLECVQDMDHENMFWYRQDPGLGLRLIYFSYDVKMKEKGDIPEGYSVSREKKERFSLILESASTNQTSMYLCASSTTGTIPMNTEAFFGQGTRLTVV.

This chain joins TRBV5-4 and TRBJ2-2; TRBD1 matches 7 bases. The CDR3 runs to 15 residues. After removal of 1 base from V and 6 bases from J, the junction contained 6 bases not matched to a gene. Germline V gives CDR1 SGHNT, CDR2 YYREEE (reference sequence). DNA for the CDR3: TGTGCCAGCAGCTTGCCTGACAGGGCCCCCGGGGAGCTGTTTTTT. Its translation is CASSLPDRAPGELFF.

The rearrangement joins TRBV27 to TRBJ2-7; D possibly matches TRBD1 or TRBD2 (5 bases each). CDR1 and CDR2 (germline): MNHEY, SMNVEV (reference sequence). The CDR3 spans 16 residues. V lost 3 bases and J lost 2, with 17 bases in between. The CDR3 sequence is CASSFSPGTVPYEQYF. Here the CDR3 DNA reads TGTGCCAGCAGTTTCTCCCCCGGGACGGTGCCCTACGAGCAGTACTTC.

This clone was seen more than once but under ten times. The rearrangement links TRBV28 to TRBJ1-1, with D unclear. CDR1 is MDHEN, CDR2 SYDVKM, per germline. V lost 8 bases to trimming and J lost 5 bases, with 12 bases between them. The CDR3 runs 12 residues. CDR3 residues: CASSDGGTEAFF. DNA of the CDR3: TGTGCCAGCTCAGACGGAGGGACTGAAGCTTTCTTT.

This chain links TRBV27 with TRBJ2-7; the match to TRBD2 covers 10 bases. The CDR3 has 16 residues. Germline CDR1 and CDR2: MNHEY and SMNVEV (reference sequence). J was trimmed by 0 bases and V by 2 bases; bases with no gene match: 4. CDR3 sequence (DNA): TGTGCCAGCAGTTTACTCGGGACTAGCGCCTCCTACGAGCAGTACTTC. Protein sequence: CASSLLGTSASYEQYF.

V is TRBV7-8 and J is TRBJ2-7; 8 nucleotides line up with TRBD1. The ends lost 5 bases at V and 3 bases at J; junction bases unmatched: 12. This CDR3 region has 16 residues. Germline V CDR1 and CDR2: SGHVS, FQNEAQ. The CDR3 DNA reads TGTGCCAGCAGCCGACAGGGGATGCTCCTGGACTACGAGCAGTACTTC. Translating gives CASSRQGMLLDYEQYF.

The V and J genes are TRBV28 and TRBJ2-7; TRBD2 is a possible D gene (6 bases). CDR1 is MDHEN, CDR2 SYDVKM, per germline. V lost 6 bases and J lost 0, with 12 bases in between. The CDR3 consists of 14 residues. The CDR3 sequence: CASRFGSSSYEQYF. CDR3 sequence (DNA): TGTGCCAGCAGGTTCGGGAGCAGCTCCTACGAGCAGTACTTC.

The chain couples TRBV7-6 to TRBJ1-5; 9 bases match TRBD1. V lost 5 bases and J lost 6; bases outside the gene matches: 5. CDR1 and CDR2 from the germline V gene are SGHVS and FNYEAQ. CDR3 length: 14 amino acids. CDR3 sequence reads: CASSPGQGFQPQHF. The CDR3 nucleotides are TGTGCCAGCAGCCCGGGACAGGGTTTTCAGCCCCAGCATTTT.

The chain recombines TRBV9 with TRBJ2-7; the D gene could be TRBD1 or TRBD2 (5 bases each). Deletions cut 3 bases from V and 1 base from J, with 20 bases between. Germline CDR1 SGDLS, CDR2 YYNGEE. The CDR3 covers 17 residues. Here the CDR3 reads CASSAASVTRGSYEQYF. For the CDR3, the DNA is TGTGCCAGCAGCGCGGCCTCTGTCACGAGGGGATCCTACGAGCAGTACTTC. The variable domain in full, completed from reference TRBV9 and TRBJ2-7, reads DSGVTQTPKHLITATGQRVTLRCSPRSGDLSVYWYQQSLDQGLQFLIQYYNGEERAKGNILERFSAQQFPDLHSELNLSSLELGDSALYFCASSAASVTRGSYEQYFGPGTRLTVT.

V gene TRBV28 combines with J gene TRBJ2-3, with 10 bases that match TRBD2. After removal of 5 bases from V and 4 bases from J, the junction contained 9 bases not matched to a gene. Germline CDR1 reads MDHEN; CDR2 reads SYDVKM. The CDR3 covers 16 residues. The DNA of the CDR3 is TGTGCCAGCAGTCCGACTAGCGGGTGGGTGGCAGATACGCAGTATTTT. Its protein is CASSPTSGWVADTQYF. The full variable domain, its missing parts supplied by reference TRBV28 and TRBJ2-3, is DVKVTQSSRYLVKRTGEKVFLECVQDMDHENMFWYRQDPGLGLRLIYFSYDVKMKEKGDIPEGYSVSREKKERFSLILESASTNQTSMYLCASSPTSGWVADTQYFGPGTRLTVL.

The rearrangement links TRBV4-2 to TRBJ2-1, with 8 bases matching TRBD2. There are 16 residues in the CDR3. V trimming: 3 bases; J trimming: 0 bases; junction bases outside the gene matches: 4. CDR1 and CDR2 (germline): LGHNA, YNFKEQ. The CDR3 spells CASSQRGASSYNEQFF. CDR3 nucleotide sequence: TGTGCCAGCAGCCAGCGGGGGGCGAGCTCCTACAATGAGCAGTTCTTC.

The rearrangement uses TRBV2 and TRBJ2-3, with D possibly matching TRBD1 (5 bases). The V end was cut by 7 bases, the J end by 3 bases, with 17 bases between. The germline CDR1 and CDR2 sequences are SNHLY and FYNNEI. The CDR3 covers 15 residues. The CDR3 nucleotides read TGTGCCAGCATAATTAGCTCCCAGGGAACAGATACGCAGTATTTT. This encodes CASIISSQGTDTQYF.

The chain is built from TRBV28 and TRBJ2-5, with D perhaps given as TRBD1 or TRBD2 (5 bases each). The assigned J gene may be wrong: the sequence end matches TRBJ2-7 better. CDR1 and CDR2 from the germline V gene are MDHEN and SYDVKM. The CDR3 runs 14 residues. The CDR3 loop reads CASTRLGENDEQYF. The CDR3, as DNA: TGTGCCAGCACCCGATTAGGGGAGAATGACGAGCAGTACTTC.

The chain carries TRBV7-8 and TRBJ1-5; D may be TRBD1 (5 bases). Germline lookup yields CDR1 SGHVS and CDR2 FQNEAQ. CDR3 length equals 15 residues. The germline V and J ends were trimmed by 2 bases and 3 bases, with 11 bases remaining between them. This CDR3 is CASSLSPGYNQPQHF. The CDR3 nucleotides read TGTGCCAGCAGCTTATCCCCAGGGTACAATCAGCCCCAGCATTTT.

The rearrangement uses TRBV6-5 and TRBJ2-1; 8 bases are shared with TRBD1. J was trimmed by 6 bases and V by 5 bases; bases with no gene match: 3. This CDR3 region has 13 residues. Germline values: CDR1 MNHEY, CDR2 SVGAGI. CDR3 sequence: CASSVQGGNEQFF. The CDR3 DNA sequence: TGTGCCAGCAGTGTACAGGGGGGCAATGAGCAGTTCTTC.

The CDR3 reads CASSFAITSGANVLTF. CDR3 DNA: TGTGCCAGCAGTTTCGCGATCACCTCTGGGGCCAACGTCCTGACTTTC. The genes are TRBV27 and TRBJ2-6, with unresolved D. Germline values: CDR1 MNHEY, CDR2 SMNVEV (reference sequence). CDR3 size: 16 residues. Trimming cost V 3 bases and J 0 bases, with 9 bases left between them.

CDR3 amino acids: CASSAHPGGASYEQYF. CDR3 DNA sequence: TGTGCCAGCAGCGCCCACCCAGGCGGGGCCTCCTACGAGCAGTACTTC. The chain joins TRBV9 to TRBJ2-7; maybe TRBD2 (6 bases). The length of the CDR3 is 16 residues. Germline V gene sequence: CDR1 SGDLS, CDR2 YYNGEE. V lost 3 bases and J 0 bases, leaving 16 bases between the germline ends.